This T cell receptor beta chain was sequenced for a study of blood T cell repertoires in COVID-19 (dated by TCRdb to 2018 to 2020). Regarding the complete study: Samples from collaborators originated in the United States, Italy and Spain and spanned both the acute and convalescent phases of COVID-19. The material from the prospective study consisted of cDNA or gDNA derived from T cells, B-cell-depleted T cells, or PBMCs. Subjects who had been exposed to COVID-19, were actively infected with it, or had recovered from it provided the deeply sampled blood TCRbeta repertoires that made up the dataset. The repertoires were released in a freely available public database intended as a resource for research on the immune response to SARS-CoV-2. Samples came from the ongoing ImmuneRACE study (first 160 participants) plus 1,254 subjects from 6 global collaborators. The sample metadata nearly always contained a de-identified subject ID, COVID-19 status, age in years and sex. Where available, HLA class I and class II types were taken from metadata supplied by the sample provider and were not determined by assay-based typing.

TCRbeta CDR3 regions were amplified from genomic DNA by means of the immunoSEQ Assay, a bias-controlled multiplex PCR. On the study's bioinformatics: The number of nucleated cells in each sample was estimated from the amplification of reference gene primers within the assay. Sequence reads were collapsed and filtered to measure the absolute abundance of every unique TCRbeta CDR3 rearrangement. For each sample, productive Simpson clonality was calculated as the square root of Simpson's diversity index over productive rearrangements. TCRdb took this table from immuneACCESS and kept in-frame rearrangements with V and J called. Such tables lack part of the clones; where checked against another copy, unresolved V genes explain under half of the gap, and the rest is unexplained. V, J and clone size are those of that table, while D and trimming were read from the DNA. This sample comprises 250,000 or so clones, roughly 87% of them detected only once. The ten largest account for approximately 2.8% of the sample.

Participants in the prospective study were aged 18 to 89 years, lived in about two dozen United States geographic areas, and enrolled through a virtual design. To assign participants to cohorts, the prospective study relied on clinical history that participants themselves reported in a screening survey and a study questionnaire. Each participant in the prospective study had whole blood, serum and a nasopharyngeal or oropharyngeal swab collected by mobile phlebotomists. Over a roughly two-month period, participants in the prospective study had the option of providing additional blood draws and questionnaires. Prospective study blood samples were shipped either frozen or at room temperature before DNA extraction. Broad study findings and their caveats: The amount of clinical and demographic metadata varied by source and participant and was provided uncurated.

The CDR3 goes from the cysteine to the phenylalanine over 15 residues. The CDR3 DNA has 45 bases and is translated from base 1. Here V drops 3 bases and J drops 6 bases, and the junction holds 6 bases not matched to any gene. Taken from the germline V gene, the CDR1 and CDR2 loops are KGHSH and LQKENI. Notes on this clone: This receptor's antigen is unknown. No per-base quality is available; no much larger clone lies one base away.

The sequence is built from TRBV18 and TRBJ1-4, with TRBD1 identical over 8 junction bases. Material for sequencing was PBMCs or T cells enriched from blood (not recorded which). This TCR came from a woman under 40 with acute COVID-19. The encoded CDR3 is CASSPRTGMDEKLFF. The base sequence is TGTGCCAGCTCACCCAGGACAGGGATGGATGAAAAACTGTTTTTT.